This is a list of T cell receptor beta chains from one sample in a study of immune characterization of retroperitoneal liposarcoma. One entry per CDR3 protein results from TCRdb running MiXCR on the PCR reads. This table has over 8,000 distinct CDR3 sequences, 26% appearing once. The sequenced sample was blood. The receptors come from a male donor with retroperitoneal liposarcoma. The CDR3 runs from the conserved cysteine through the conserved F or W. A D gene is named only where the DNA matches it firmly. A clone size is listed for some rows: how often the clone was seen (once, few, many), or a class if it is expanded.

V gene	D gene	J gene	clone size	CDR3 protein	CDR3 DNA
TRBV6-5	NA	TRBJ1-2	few	CAIRPGGRQGSYTF	TGTGCCATCAGGCCCGGGGGACGCCAAGGGAGCTACACCTTC
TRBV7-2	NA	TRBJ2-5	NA	CASRLTGSHSNEQYF	TGTGCCAGCAGACTAACCGGGTCCCATAGCAATGAGCAGTACTTC
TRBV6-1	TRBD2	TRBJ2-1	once	CASSLAGVPDTQFF	TGTGCCAGCAGTCTAGCGGGGGTTCCAGATACGCAGTTCTTC
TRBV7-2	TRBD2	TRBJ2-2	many	CASSLWTSATGELFF	TGTGCCAGCAGCTTGTGGACTAGCGCGACCGGGGAGCTGTTTTTT
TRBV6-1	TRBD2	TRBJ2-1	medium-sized	CASSTLAGGSSYNEQFF	TGTGCCAGCAGCACACTAGCGGGGGGTTCATCCTACAATGAGCAGTTCTTC
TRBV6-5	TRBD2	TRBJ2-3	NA	CASSYSILAGGADTQYF	TGTGCCAGCAGTTACTCGATACTCGCGGGGGGTGCAGATACGCAGTATTTT
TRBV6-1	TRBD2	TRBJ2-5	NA	CASNPGGGFGETQYF	TGTGCCAGCAACCCTGGCGGGGGGTTCGGAGAGACCCAGTACTTC
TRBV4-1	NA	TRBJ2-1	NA	CASSQDWGLLSNEQFF	TGCGCCAGCAGCCAAGATTGGGGGCTACTGTCCAATGAGCAGTTCTTC
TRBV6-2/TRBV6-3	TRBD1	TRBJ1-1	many	CASSYGTGSEAFF	TGTGCCAGCAGTTACGGGACAGGGAGCGAAGCTTTCTTT
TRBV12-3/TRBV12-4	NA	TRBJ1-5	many	CASSFERSQPQHF	TGTGCCAGCAGTTTTGAGAGGAGTCAGCCCCAGCATTTT
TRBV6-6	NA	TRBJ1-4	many	CASSYSPGLGKLFF	TGTGCCAGCAGTTACTCGCCAGGGTTGGGAAAACTGTTTTTT